This TCR beta chain comes out of a study of shared clonotypes between healthy human individuals. This CDR3 region has 15 residues. Germline V gene data show CDR1 as LNHDA and CDR2 as SQIVND (reference sequence). The V gene end was trimmed by 4 bases and the J gene end by 1 base; junction bases not matched to a gene: 4. Profiling relied on immunoSEQ multiplex PCR, and the TCRdb table lists in-frame clones only, not all of them. The sample lists 700,000 to 950,000 clones, about 96% occurring once. This clone has a single count. The antigen is unknown. CD8 cells regarded as naive lacked CD45RO, were positively chosen for CCR7, and omitted terminally differentiated effector memory CD45RA+ cells. Study results and caveats: Clonotypes that were shared across a handful of donors made up around 5% of naive CD4 clonotypes.

The V and J genes are TRBV19 and TRBJ2-7; 10 bases are shared with TRBD1. Sequencing used naive CD8+ T cells sorted from blood. The clonotype was recovered from a man aged 25-45 years in good health. For the CDR3, the DNA is TGTGCCAGTAGTAGGAGACAGGGGGCTTCCTACGAGCAGTACTTC. It encodes CASSRRQGASYEQYF.